This T cell receptor beta chain was obtained from a study of breast tumors, draining lymph nodes, adjacent tissues. General observations from the study: The data were judged consistent with most tumor T cells coming from lymph node and expanding in tumor. Data only fit, rather than demonstrated, lymph node origin of most tumor T cells. Luminal-like breast cancer showed significantly higher tumor–nontumor repertoire similarity than basal-like. Tumor TCR diversity was below lymph nodes but above nontumor tissue.

This clonotype was seen more than once but under ten times. The antigen is unknown. The lymph nodes were axillary draining lymph nodes from breast cancer patients. MiXCR was run by TCRdb on the multiplex PCR reads, yielding one entry per CDR3 protein. The sample has around 140,000 distinct CDR3 sequences, about 20% seen once. Sequences were obtained from axillary lymph node tissue. The origin of this receptor is a female donor with breast cancer. Some clones in this sample may be carry-over from other donors' samples.

CDR3 region: CASSSRWTSLSYNEQFF. Written as DNA, the CDR3 is TGTGCCAGCAGTTCCCGCTGGACTAGCCTCTCCTACAATGAGCAGTTCTTC. The chain links TRBV27 to TRBJ2-1, with TRBD2 matching 8 bases. The CDR3 covers 17 residues. V was pared by 4 bases and J by 0 bases, with 8 bases of the junction left unmatched. Germline CDR1 MNHEY, CDR2 SMNVEV (reference sequence).